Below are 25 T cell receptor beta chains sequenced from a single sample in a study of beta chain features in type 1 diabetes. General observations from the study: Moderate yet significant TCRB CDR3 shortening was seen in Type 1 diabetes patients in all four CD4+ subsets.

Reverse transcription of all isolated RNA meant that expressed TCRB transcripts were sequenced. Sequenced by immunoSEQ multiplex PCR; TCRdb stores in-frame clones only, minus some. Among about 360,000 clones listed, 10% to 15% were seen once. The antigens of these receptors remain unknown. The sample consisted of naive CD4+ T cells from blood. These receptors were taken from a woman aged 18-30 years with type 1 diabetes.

This CDR3 is CASSTGLAGAGKQFF. The CDR3 nucleotides read TGTGCCAGCAGCACCGGACTAGCGGGGGCCGGGAAGCAGTTCTTC. V and J are TRBV7-3 and TRBJ2-1; TRBD2 matches 13 bases. The CDR3 covers 15 residues. J was trimmed by 11 bases and V by 5 bases; bases with no gene match: 9. CDR1 is SGHTA, CDR2 FQGTGA, per germline.

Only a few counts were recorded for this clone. CDR3 DNA sequence: TGTGCCTACCGAGGGCCCGGGGATGAAAAACTGTTTTTT. As protein: CAYRGPGDEKLFF. This sequence joins TRBV15 and TRBJ1-4; D is unclear. Trimming shortened V by 11 bases and J by 6 bases, and 16 bases separated the two germline ends. This CDR3 has 13 residues. Germline V gives CDR1 LNHNV, CDR2 YYDKDF (reference sequence).

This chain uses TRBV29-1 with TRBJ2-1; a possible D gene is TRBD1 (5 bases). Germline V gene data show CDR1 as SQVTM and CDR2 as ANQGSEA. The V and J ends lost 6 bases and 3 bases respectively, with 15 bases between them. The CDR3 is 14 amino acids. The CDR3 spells CSVISGSIYNEQFF. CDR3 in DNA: TGCAGCGTAATCTCAGGGTCCATCTACAATGAGCAGTTCTTC.

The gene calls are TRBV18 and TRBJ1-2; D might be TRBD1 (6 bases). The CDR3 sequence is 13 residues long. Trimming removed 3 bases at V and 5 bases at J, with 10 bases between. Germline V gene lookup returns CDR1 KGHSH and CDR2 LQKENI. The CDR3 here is CASSPGAEYGYTF. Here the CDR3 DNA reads TGTGCCAGCTCACCGGGGGCTGAGTATGGCTACACCTTC.

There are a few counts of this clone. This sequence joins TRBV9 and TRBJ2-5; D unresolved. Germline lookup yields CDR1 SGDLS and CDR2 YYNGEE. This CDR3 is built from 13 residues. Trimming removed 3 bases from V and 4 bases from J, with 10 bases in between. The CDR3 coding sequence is TGTGCCAGCAGCGAAAGTCCGGGAGAGACCCAGTACTTC. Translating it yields CASSESPGETQYF.

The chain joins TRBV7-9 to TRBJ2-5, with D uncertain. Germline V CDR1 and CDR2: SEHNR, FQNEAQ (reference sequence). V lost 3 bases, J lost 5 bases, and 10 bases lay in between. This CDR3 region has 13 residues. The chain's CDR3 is CASSFLVTETQYF. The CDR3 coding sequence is TGTGCCAGCAGCTTCCTAGTCACGGAGACCCAGTACTTC.

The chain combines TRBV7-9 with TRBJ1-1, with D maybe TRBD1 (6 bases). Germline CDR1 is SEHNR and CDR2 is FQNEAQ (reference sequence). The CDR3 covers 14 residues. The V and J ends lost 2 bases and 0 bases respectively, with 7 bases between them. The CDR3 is CASSLRGMNTEAFF. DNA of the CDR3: TGTGCCAGCAGCTTAAGGGGGATGAACACTGAAGCTTTCTTT. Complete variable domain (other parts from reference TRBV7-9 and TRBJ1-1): DTGVSQNPRHKITKRGQNVTFRCDPISEHNRLYWYRQTLGQGPEFLTYFQNEAQLEKSRLLSDRFSAERPKGSFSTLEIQRTEQGDSAMYLCASSLRGMNTEAFFGQGTRLTVV.

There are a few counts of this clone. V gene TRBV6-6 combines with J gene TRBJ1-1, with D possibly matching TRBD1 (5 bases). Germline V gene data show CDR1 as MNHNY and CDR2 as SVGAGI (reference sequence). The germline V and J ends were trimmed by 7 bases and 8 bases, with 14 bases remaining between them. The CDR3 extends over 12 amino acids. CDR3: CASTKGWGEAFF. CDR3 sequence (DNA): TGTGCCAGCACCAAGGGCTGGGGCGAAGCTTTCTTT.

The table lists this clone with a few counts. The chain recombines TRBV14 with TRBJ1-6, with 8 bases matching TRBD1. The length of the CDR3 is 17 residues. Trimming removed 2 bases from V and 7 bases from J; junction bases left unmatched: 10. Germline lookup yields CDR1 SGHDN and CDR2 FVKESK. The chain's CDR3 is CASSQLTTGQANSPLHF. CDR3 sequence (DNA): TGTGCCAGCAGCCAACTCACCACGGGACAGGCGAATTCACCCCTCCACTTT.

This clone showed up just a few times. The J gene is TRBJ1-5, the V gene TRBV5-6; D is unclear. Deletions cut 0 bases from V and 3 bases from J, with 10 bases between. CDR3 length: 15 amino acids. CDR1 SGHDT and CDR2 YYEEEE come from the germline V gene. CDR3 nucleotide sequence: TGTGCCAGCAGCTTGGGGTCAGGCCCCAATCAGCCCCAGCATTTT. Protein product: CASSLGSGPNQPQHF.

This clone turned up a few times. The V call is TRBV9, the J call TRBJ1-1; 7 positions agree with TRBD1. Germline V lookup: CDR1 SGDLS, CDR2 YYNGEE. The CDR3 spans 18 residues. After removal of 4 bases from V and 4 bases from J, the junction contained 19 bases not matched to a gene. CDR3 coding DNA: TGTGCCAGCAGCCCTGGGAAGACAGGGTCCCCCTCTGGCACTGAAGCTTTCTTT. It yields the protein CASSPGKTGSPSGTEAFF.

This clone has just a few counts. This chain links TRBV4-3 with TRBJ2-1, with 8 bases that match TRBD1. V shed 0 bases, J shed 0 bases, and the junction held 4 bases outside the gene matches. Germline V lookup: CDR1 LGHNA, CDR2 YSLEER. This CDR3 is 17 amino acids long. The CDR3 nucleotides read TGCGCCAGCAGCCAAGATTGGACAGGGAGCTCCTACAATGAGCAGTTCTTC. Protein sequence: CASSQDWTGSSYNEQFF.

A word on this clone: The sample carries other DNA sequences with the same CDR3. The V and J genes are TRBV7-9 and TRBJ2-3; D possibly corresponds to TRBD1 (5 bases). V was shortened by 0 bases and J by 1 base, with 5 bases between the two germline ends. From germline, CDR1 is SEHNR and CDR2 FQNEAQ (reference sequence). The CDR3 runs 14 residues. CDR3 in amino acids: CASSLAGGTDTQYF. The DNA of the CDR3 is TGTGCCAGCAGCTTAGCAGGGGGCACAGATACGCAGTATTTT.

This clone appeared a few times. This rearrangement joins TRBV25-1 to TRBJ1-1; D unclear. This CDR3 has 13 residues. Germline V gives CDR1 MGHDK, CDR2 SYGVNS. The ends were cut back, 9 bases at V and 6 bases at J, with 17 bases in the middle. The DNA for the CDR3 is TGTGCCAGTTCTTCTGAGGGCGTCGCTGAAGCTTTCTTT. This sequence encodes CASSSEGVAEAFF.

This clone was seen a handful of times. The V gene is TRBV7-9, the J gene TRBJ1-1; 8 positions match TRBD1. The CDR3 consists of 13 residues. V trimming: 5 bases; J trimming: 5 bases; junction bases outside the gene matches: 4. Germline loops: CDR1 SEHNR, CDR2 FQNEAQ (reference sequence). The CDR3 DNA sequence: TGTGCCAGCAGCGGACAGGGTCGGACTGAAGCTTTCTTT. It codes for CASSGQGRTEAFF.

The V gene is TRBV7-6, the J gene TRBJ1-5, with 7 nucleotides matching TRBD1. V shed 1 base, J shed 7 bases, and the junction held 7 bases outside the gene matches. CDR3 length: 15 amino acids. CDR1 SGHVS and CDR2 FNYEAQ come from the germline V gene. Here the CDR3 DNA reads TGTGCCAGCAGCTTAGAGGGGGCAGGCGGCCAGCCCCAGCATTTT. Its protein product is CASSLEGAGGQPQHF. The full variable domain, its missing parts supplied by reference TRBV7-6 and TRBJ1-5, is GAGVSQSPRYKVTKRGQDVALRCDPISGHVSLYWYRQALGQGPEFLTYFNYEAQQDKSGLPNDRFSAERPEGSISTLTIQRTEQRDSAMYRCASSLEGAGGQPQHFGDGTRLSIL.

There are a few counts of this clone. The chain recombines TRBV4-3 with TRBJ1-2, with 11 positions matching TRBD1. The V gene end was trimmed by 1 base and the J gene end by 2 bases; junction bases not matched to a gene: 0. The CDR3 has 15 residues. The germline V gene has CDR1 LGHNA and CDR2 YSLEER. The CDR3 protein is CASSQGTGGNYGYTF. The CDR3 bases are TGCGCCAGCAGCCAAGGGACAGGGGGCAACTATGGCTACACCTTC.

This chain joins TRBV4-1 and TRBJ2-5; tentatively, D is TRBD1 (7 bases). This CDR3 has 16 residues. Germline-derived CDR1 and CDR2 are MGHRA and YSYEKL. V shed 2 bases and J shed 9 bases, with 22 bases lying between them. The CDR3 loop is CASSQFGTVGWGAQYF. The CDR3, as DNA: TGCGCCAGCAGCCAATTCGGGACAGTCGGGTGGGGGGCCCAGTACTTC.

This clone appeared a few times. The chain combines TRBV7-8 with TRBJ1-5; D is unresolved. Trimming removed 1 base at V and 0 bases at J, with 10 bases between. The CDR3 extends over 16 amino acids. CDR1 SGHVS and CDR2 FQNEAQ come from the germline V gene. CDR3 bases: TGTGCCAGCAGCTTAGTACGAGTAACTAGCAATCAGCCCCAGCATTTT. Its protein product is CASSLVRVTSNQPQHF. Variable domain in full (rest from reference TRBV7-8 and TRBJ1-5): GAGVSQSPRYKVAKRGQDVALRCDPISGHVSLFWYQQALGQGPEFLTYFQNEAQLDKSGLPSDRFFAERPEGSVSTLKIQRTQQEDSAVYLCASSLVRVTSNQPQHFGDGTRLSIL.

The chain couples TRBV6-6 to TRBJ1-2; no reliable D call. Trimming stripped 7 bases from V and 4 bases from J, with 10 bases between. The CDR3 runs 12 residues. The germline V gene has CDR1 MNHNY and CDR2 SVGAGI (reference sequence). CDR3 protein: CASKEGFYGYTF. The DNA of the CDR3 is TGTGCCAGCAAAGAGGGATTCTATGGCTACACCTTC.

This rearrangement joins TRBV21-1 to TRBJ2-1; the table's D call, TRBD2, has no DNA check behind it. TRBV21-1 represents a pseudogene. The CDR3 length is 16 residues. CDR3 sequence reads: CASSDSGRGGLYEQFF. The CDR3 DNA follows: TGTGCCAGCAGCGACAGTGGGCGGGGGGGCCTGTATGAGCAGTTCTTC.

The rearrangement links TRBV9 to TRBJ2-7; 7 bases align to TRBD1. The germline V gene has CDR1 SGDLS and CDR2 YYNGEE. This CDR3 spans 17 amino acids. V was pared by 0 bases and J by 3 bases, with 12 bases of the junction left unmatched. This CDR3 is CASSVGGTGTENYEQYF. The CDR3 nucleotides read TGTGCCAGCAGCGTAGGAGGCACCGGGACAGAAAACTACGAGCAGTACTTC.

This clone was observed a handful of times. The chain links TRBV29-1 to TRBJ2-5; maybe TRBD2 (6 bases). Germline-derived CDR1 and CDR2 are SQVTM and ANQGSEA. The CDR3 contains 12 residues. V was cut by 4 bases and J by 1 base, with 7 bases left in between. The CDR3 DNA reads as TGCAGCGTTGGGGGACTCCAAGAGACCCAGTACTTC. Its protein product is CSVGGLQETQYF.

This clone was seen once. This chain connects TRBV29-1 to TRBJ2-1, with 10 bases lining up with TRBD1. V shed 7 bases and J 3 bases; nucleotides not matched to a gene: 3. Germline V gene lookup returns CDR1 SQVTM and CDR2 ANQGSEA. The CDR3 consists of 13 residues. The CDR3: CSARDRGYNEQFF. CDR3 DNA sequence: TGCAGCGCCCGGGACAGGGGCTACAATGAGCAGTTCTTC.

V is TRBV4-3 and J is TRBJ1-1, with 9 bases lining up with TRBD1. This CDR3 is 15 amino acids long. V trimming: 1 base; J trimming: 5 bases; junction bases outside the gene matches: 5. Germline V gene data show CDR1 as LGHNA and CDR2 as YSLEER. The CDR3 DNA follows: TGCGCCAGCAGCCAAGGTGCGGGACAGGGAACTGAAGCTTTCTTT. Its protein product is CASSQGAGQGTEAFF.